Included here is one T cell receptor (beta chain) sequence, with context. Germline V gene data show CDR1 as SGHTS and CDR2 as YDEGEE. The length of the CDR3 is 13 residues. The V and J ends lost 2 bases and 4 bases respectively, with 8 bases between them. In the original processing: Reference gene primers were amplified, and this amplification served to estimate nucleated cell counts. Sequencing used immunoSEQ multiplex PCR; TCRdb keeps in-frame clones, though not all of them. V and J calls and clone size are copied from that table; D and trimming were computed from the DNA. The sample lists roughly 140,000 clones; under 90% were seen once. The sample is drawn from a study of blood T cell repertoires in COVID-19. Study background: From T cells, B-cell-depleted T cells, or PBMCs came the material, which was cDNA or gDNA.

Material: peripheral blood. The V call is TRBV5-8, the J call TRBJ2-3; D perhaps matches TRBD1 (5 bases). The origin of this receptor is a woman of 80 years or more in a cohort sampled during active or convalescent COVID-19. CDR3 loop: CASSFRQPDTQYF. CDR3 in DNA: TGTGCCAGCAGCTTTCGACAGCCAGATACGCAGTATTTT.